This entry lists 29 T cell receptor beta chains sequenced from one sample in a study of OX40 agonist ivuxolimab in advanced cancers. Measured with immunoSEQ multiplex PCR; TCRdb has only the in-frame clones, and not every one. The sample records tens of thousands of clones, about 90% being singletons. Sequenced material: CD4+ or CD8+ T cells sorted from blood, taken in a trial of the OX40 agonist ivuxolimab. These receptors all come from an adult with an advanced solid tumor such as melanoma, head and neck, liver or kidney cancer.

This CDR3 is CASSRTGLPEQYF. The CDR3 DNA reads TGTGCCAGCAGTAGGACAGGGCTTCCCGAGCAGTACTTC. V gene TRBV6-5 combines with J gene TRBJ2-7; 8 positions agree with TRBD1. V lost 5 bases and J lost 6; bases outside the gene matches: 6. The CDR3 spans 13 residues. The V gene's germline CDR1 is MNHEY and CDR2 SVGAGI.

CDR3 coding DNA: TGTGCCAGCAGCGTCGGGAACCTTGGCGGGGGCTACACCTTC. Translation gives CASSVGNLGGGYTF. The rearrangement uses TRBV7-2 and TRBJ1-2; D is undetermined. The V end was cut by 5 bases, the J end by 8 bases, with 18 bases between. CDR1 SGHTA and CDR2 FQGNSA come from the germline V gene. This CDR3 has 14 amino acids.

The chain couples TRBV2 to TRBJ2-1, with a possible D match to TRBD2 (7 bases). The CDR3 sequence is 16 residues long. Per the germline V gene, CDR1 is SNHLY and CDR2 is FYNNEI. The ends were cut back, 3 bases at V and 7 bases at J, with 19 bases in the middle. In nucleotides, the CDR3 is TGTGCCAGCAGTGATTATAGGGGAGGGGGGAGAAATGAGCAGTTCTTC. It encodes CASSDYRGGGRNEQFF.

V gene TRBV19 combines with J gene TRBJ2-3, with D maybe TRBD2 (6 bases). Germline V gene lookup returns CDR1 LNHDA and CDR2 SQIVND (reference sequence). The CDR3 sequence is 13 residues long. Trimming removed 6 bases from V and 1 base from J, with 8 bases in between. The CDR3 DNA reads as TGTGCCAGTAGGGCGGGGCGCACAGATACGCAGTATTTT. This translates into CASRAGRTDTQYF.

The gene calls are TRBV7-6 and TRBJ2-5, with D perhaps matching TRBD2 (7 bases). The CDR3 spans 15 residues. Germline CDR1 reads SGHVS; CDR2 reads FNYEAQ. Trimming cost V 6 bases and J 4 bases, with 18 bases left between them. CDR3 protein: CASSEMGGRVETQYF. In DNA form, the CDR3 reads TGTGCCAGCAGTGAGATGGGGGGGCGGGTAGAGACCCAGTACTTC.

The chain joins TRBV19 to TRBJ2-4; 9 positions match TRBD1. The trim removed 5 bases at V and 0 bases at J, leaving 5 bases unmatched. The CDR3 runs 16 residues. Germline CDR1 reads LNHDA; CDR2 reads SQIVND (reference sequence). The CDR3 bases are TGTGCCAGTAGTCCACGGACAGGGGAAGCCAAAAACATTCAGTACTTC. Translated, it gives CASSPRTGEAKNIQYF.

The chain recombines TRBV11-3 with TRBJ2-5; 7 bases align to TRBD1. The germline V gene has CDR1 SGHNT and CDR2 YENEEA. This CDR3 spans 16 amino acids. The V gene end was trimmed by 0 bases and the J gene end by 6 bases; junction bases not matched to a gene: 10. The CDR3 region has the DNA TGTGCCAGCAGCTTAGATCTTGGCAGGGGGTTGCAGACCCAGTACTTC. Translated, it gives CASSLDLGRGLQTQYF.

V usage is TRBV11-2 and J usage is TRBJ1-1, with D hard to call. The CDR3 runs 14 residues. V lost 1 base, J lost 0 bases, and 6 bases lay in between. Germline lookup yields CDR1 SGHAT and CDR2 FQNNGV. The CDR3 here is CASSLGKLNTEAFF. In DNA form, the CDR3 reads TGTGCCAGCAGCTTAGGTAAACTGAACACTGAAGCTTTCTTT.

The CDR3 here is CASSLLGKGPDTQYF. In DNA, the CDR3 is TGTGCCAGCAGCTTACTAGGGAAGGGCCCAGATACGCAGTATTTT. The chain carries TRBV11-2 and TRBJ2-3, with D unresolved. V lost 2 bases and J 4 bases, leaving 13 bases between the germline ends. CDR1 SGHAT and CDR2 FQNNGV come from the germline V gene. The CDR3 is 15 residues long.

The chain is built from TRBV5-1 and TRBJ2-7, with 7 nucleotides matching TRBD1. The CDR3 sequence is 13 residues long. The V gene end was trimmed by 4 bases and the J gene end by 6 bases; junction bases not matched to a gene: 7. Looked up from germline, CDR1 is SGHRS and CDR2 is YFSETQ. For the CDR3, the DNA is TGCGCCAGCAGCGACGACAGGGCTGGCGAGCAGTACTTC. This gives the protein CASSDDRAGEQYF.

The J gene is TRBJ1-1, the V gene TRBV7-3; weak D call: TRBD1 (5 bases). Trimming removed 1 base at V and 1 base at J, with 10 bases between. Germline V gene data show CDR1 as SGHTA and CDR2 as FQGTGA. The CDR3 runs 15 residues. The CDR3 sequence: CASSLMAQGNTEAFF. CDR3 coding DNA: TGTGCCAGCAGCTTAATGGCCCAGGGGAACACTGAAGCTTTCTTT. Using reference TRBV7-3 and TRBJ1-1 for the parts outside the CDR3, the full variable domain is GAGVSQTPSNKVTEKGKYVELRCDPISGHTALYWYRQSLGQGPEFLIYFQGTGAADDSGLPNDRFFAVRPEGSVSTLKIQRTERGDSAVYLCASSLMAQGNTEAFFGQGTRLTVV.

The chain employs TRBV6-6 and TRBJ2-7; possible D gene TRBD1, 6 bases. Germline values: CDR1 MNHNY, CDR2 SVGAGI (reference sequence). This CDR3 spans 13 amino acids. V lost 0 bases, J lost 4 bases, and 7 bases lay in between. This chain's CDR3 is CASSYSRGYEQYF. DNA of the CDR3: TGTGCCAGCAGTTACTCGAGGGGGTACGAGCAGTACTTC.

This chain links TRBV5-8 with TRBJ2-1, with D possibly matching TRBD2 (6 bases). V lost 0 bases and J lost 4, with 23 bases in between. This CDR3 spans 19 amino acids. The germline V gene encodes CDR1 SGHTS and CDR2 YDEGEE. In DNA, the CDR3 is TGTGCCAGCAGCTTGGACAGAAGCGTGCGGGGTACTATATACAATGAGCAGTTCTTC. Residues: CASSLDRSVRGTIYNEQFF. Full variable domain (outside the CDR3, taken from reference TRBV5-8 and TRBJ2-1): EAGVTQSPTHLIKTRGQQATLRCSPISGHTSVYWYQQALGLGLQFLLWYDEGEERNRGNFPPRFSGRQFPNYSSELNVNALELEDSALYLCASSLDRSVRGTIYNEQFFGPGTRLTVL.

V usage is TRBV19 and J usage is TRBJ2-1, with 9 bases fitting TRBD1. CDR1 and CDR2 from the germline V gene are LNHDA and SQIVND (reference sequence). The CDR3 is 16 residues long. J lost 0 bases, V lost 7 bases, and 7 bases had no gene match. Written as DNA, the CDR3 is TGTGCCAGTACCAAGGACAGGGGCGCCTCCTACAATGAGCAGTTCTTC. The encoded protein is CASTKDRGASYNEQFF.

The chain joins TRBV6-5 to TRBJ2-3; a possible D gene is TRBD2 (7 bases). Trimming removed 6 bases at V and 1 base at J, with 14 bases between. The CDR3 spans 15 residues. Germline values: CDR1 MNHEY, CDR2 SVGAGI. This chain's CDR3 is CASRGGARRTDTQYF. CDR3 DNA sequence: TGTGCCAGCAGAGGGGGGGCTAGACGCACAGATACGCAGTATTTT.

V and J are TRBV30 and TRBJ1-1, with D perhaps TRBD1 (5 bases). This CDR3 is built from 13 residues. Germline-derived CDR1 and CDR2 are GTSNPN and SVGIG (reference sequence). With 0 bases removed from V and 2 bases from J, the gap between germline ends came to 7 bases. CDR3 nucleotides: TGTGCCTGGAGTGTGGGGGTAAACACTGAAGCTTTCTTT. It codes for CAWSVGVNTEAFF. Full variable domain (missing parts from reference TRBV30 and TRBJ1-1): SQTIHQWPATLVQPVGSPLSLECTVEGTSNPNLYWYRQAAGRGLQLLFYSVGIGQISSEVPQNLSASRPQDRQFILSSKKLLLSDSGFYLCAWSVGVNTEAFFGQGTRLTVV.

The rearrangement joins TRBV9 to TRBJ1-1; D remains unclear. The CDR3 length is 14 residues. V was shortened by 1 base and J by 1 base, with 8 bases between the two germline ends. From germline, CDR1 is SGDLS and CDR2 YYNGEE. The CDR3 is CASSVTSTNTEAFF. The DNA for the CDR3 is TGTGCCAGCAGCGTAACTTCGACGAACACTGAAGCTTTCTTT. The entire variable domain, with the rest obtained from reference TRBV9 and TRBJ1-1, is as follows: DSGVTQTPKHLITATGQRVTLRCSPRSGDLSVYWYQQSLDQGLQFLIQYYNGEERAKGNILERFSAQQFPDLHSELNLSSLELGDSALYFCASSVTSTNTEAFFGQGTRLTVV.

This chain joins TRBV7-9 and TRBJ2-7, with 7 nucleotides matching TRBD1. Germline V gene data show CDR1 as SEHNR and CDR2 as FQNEAQ (reference sequence). The CDR3 contains 14 residues. Trimming at V came to 7 bases and at J to 4 bases, leaving 10 bases not matched to a gene. This CDR3 reads CASIRRTGGYEQYF. The CDR3 nucleotides are TGTGCCAGCATCCGCCGGACAGGCGGGTACGAGCAGTACTTC.

The chain joins TRBV19 to TRBJ2-3; D not certain. Germline CDR1 is LNHDA and CDR2 is SQIVND (reference sequence). The CDR3 is 13 amino acids. V was trimmed by 3 bases and J by 1 base, leaving 5 bases between them. CDR3 sequence: CASSMRGTDTQYF. CDR3 sequence (DNA): TGTGCCAGTAGTATGCGTGGCACAGATACGCAGTATTTT. Drawing the rest from reference TRBV19 and TRBJ2-3, the complete variable domain is DGGITQSPKYLFRKEGQNVTLSCEQNLNHDAMYWYRQDPGQGLRLIYYSQIVNDFQKGDIAEGYSVSREKKESFPLTVTSAQKNPTAFYLCASSMRGTDTQYFGPGTRLTVL.

V gene TRBV7-2 combines with J gene TRBJ2-1; D perhaps matches TRBD2 (7 bases). This CDR3 contains 14 residues. Germline V gene lookup returns CDR1 SGHTA and CDR2 FQGNSA. V lost 2 bases and J lost 7, with 12 bases in between. CDR3 sequence reads: CASSLMRGGNEQFF. DNA for the CDR3: TGTGCCAGCAGCTTAATGAGGGGGGGGAATGAGCAGTTCTTC.

V is TRBV11-2 and J is TRBJ1-4, with D tentatively TRBD1 (5 bases). The V gene's germline CDR1 is SGHAT and CDR2 FQNNGV. The CDR3 has 16 residues. Trimming shortened V by 5 bases and J by 7 bases, and 20 bases separated the two germline ends. DNA of the CDR3: TGTGCCAGCAGCCCTAGAGTGGGGGACCACGGTGAAAAACTGTTTTTT. Residues: CASSPRVGDHGEKLFF.

The rearrangement uses TRBV29-1 and TRBJ2-3, with TRBD2 as a possible D gene (6 bases). CDR1 and CDR2 (germline): SQVTM, ANQGSEA. V shed 4 bases and J shed 2 bases, with 16 bases lying between them. There are 15 residues in the CDR3. CDR3 DNA sequence: TGCAGCGTTGCCTCCGGGACTCTTGCCACAGATACGCAGTATTTT. Its translation: CSVASGTLATDTQYF.

The chain joins TRBV6-5 to TRBJ2-1; 7 nucleotides line up with TRBD1. Germline CDR1 and CDR2: MNHEY and SVGAGI. The CDR3 extends over 15 amino acids. After removal of 0 bases from V and 4 bases from J, the junction contained 3 bases not matched to a gene. CDR3 coding DNA: TGTGCCAGCAGTTACTCCCGGGACAGTTACAATGAGCAGTTCTTC. It yields the protein CASSYSRDSYNEQFF.

J is TRBJ2-4 and V is TRBV2; D is unresolved. The CDR3 is 11 amino acids. Deletions cut 8 bases from V and 5 bases from J, with 7 bases between. Germline V CDR1 and CDR2: SNHLY, FYNNEI. This CDR3 is CASRYENIQYF. The CDR3 region has the DNA TGTGCCAGCCGCTATGAAAACATTCAGTACTTC.

The V gene is TRBV30, the J gene TRBJ2-3; 11 nucleotides align to TRBD2. This CDR3 is built from 15 residues. The J segment lost 1 base and the V segment lost 0 bases, leaving 0 bases of the junction unmatched. Germline assignment: CDR1 GTSNPN and CDR2 SVGIG (reference sequence). The chain's CDR3 is CAWSVGLAGTDTQYF. The CDR3, as DNA: TGTGCCTGGAGTGTGGGACTAGCGGGCACAGATACGCAGTATTTT.

The gene calls are TRBV28 and TRBJ1-2; tentatively, D is TRBD1 (5 bases). The CDR3 covers 13 residues. Germline assignment: CDR1 MDHEN and CDR2 SYDVKM. V lost 7 bases, J lost 3 bases, and 12 bases lay in between. CDR3 DNA sequence: TGTGCCAGCACCCCCACAGGATACTATGGCTACACCTTC. This codes for CASTPTGYYGYTF.

This clone was seen once. The chain is built from TRBV19 and TRBJ2-5, with 7 bases lining up with TRBD2. J lost 5 bases, V lost 7 bases, and 13 bases had no gene match. The CDR3 has 15 residues. Per germline, CDR1 LNHDA and CDR2 SQIVND (reference sequence). The CDR3 sequence: CASTLGRARGETQYF. The CDR3 DNA is TGTGCCAGTACCCTTGGGAGGGCGAGAGGGGAGACCCAGTACTTC.

The chain uses TRBV6-4 and TRBJ2-1; D ambiguous. V lost 2 bases and J lost 4, with 6 bases in between. The germline gives CDR1 MRHNA, CDR2 SNTAGT. The CDR3 consists of 13 residues. The chain's CDR3 is CASSDGTYNEQFF. CDR3 nucleotides: TGTGCCAGCAGTGACGGAACTTACAATGAGCAGTTCTTC.

The V call is TRBV2, the J call TRBJ1-5; D is perhaps TRBD1 (6 bases). Germline CDR1 and CDR2: SNHLY and FYNNEI. This CDR3 has 14 amino acids. V shed 6 bases and J shed 9 bases, with 18 bases lying between them. The CDR3 DNA sequence: TGTGCCAGCAGCATCGGACAGTCAATTACGCCCCAGCATTTT. It yields the protein CASSIGQSITPQHF.